This passage covers 24 T cell receptor beta chains from one sample sequenced in a study of T cells in localized non-small cell lung cancer. Profiling relied on immunoSEQ multiplex PCR, and the TCRdb table lists in-frame clones only, not all of them. The data show 20,000 or so clones, with 90% seen just once and 6.9% held by the top ten. The sample here was peripheral blood, taken before any cancer treatment. Receptors originate from a woman between 35 and 75 years old with stage I lung adenocarcinoma.

The chain couples TRBV7-2 to TRBJ2-4; 9 bases fit TRBD1. V gave up 4 bases and J gave up 9 bases; unmatched junction bases: 4. CDR1 and CDR2 (germline): SGHTA, FQGNSA. This CDR3 contains 13 residues. CDR3 protein: CASSSGTGSIQYF. The CDR3 DNA follows: TGTGCCAGCAGCTCCGGGACAGGGAGCATTCAGTACTTC.

The chain is built from TRBV29-1 and TRBJ2-1; 10 bases match TRBD1. Germline values: CDR1 SQVTM, CDR2 ANQGSEA. The CDR3 covers 12 residues. The V segment lost 6 bases and the J segment 5 bases; nucleotides outside the gene matches: 1. CDR3 in DNA: TGCAGCGTGGGACAGGGGAACAATGAGCAGTTCTTC. It is translated as CSVGQGNNEQFF.

The chain employs TRBV19 and TRBJ2-7; tentative D call: TRBD2 (5 bases). CDR3 length: 16 residues. Germline loops: CDR1 LNHDA, CDR2 SQIVND (reference sequence). Trimming removed 3 bases at V and 2 bases at J, with 17 bases between. In nucleotides, the CDR3 is TGTGCCAGTAGTATGGAGCGGTACCAACACCCCTACGAGCAGTACTTC. Translating it yields CASSMERYQHPYEQYF.

The V and J genes are TRBV7-9 and TRBJ2-7, with D tentatively TRBD2 (6 bases). The CDR3 extends over 15 amino acids. Deletions cut 5 bases from V and 3 bases from J, with 17 bases between. Germline assignment: CDR1 SEHNR and CDR2 FQNEAQ (reference sequence). The CDR3 nucleotides read TGTGCCAGCAGCCACGCGGGCGGGAAGTACTACGAGCAGTACTTC. Translation gives CASSHAGGKYYEQYF.

The rearrangement joins TRBV7-3 to TRBJ2-3; TRBD2 matches 10 bases. CDR1 is SGHTA, CDR2 FQGTGA, per germline. The V segment lost 5 bases and the J segment 7 bases; nucleotides outside the gene matches: 12. The CDR3 sequence is 16 residues long. The CDR3 DNA reads TGTGCCAGCAGCCTTACCTCCGGGACTAGCGTGCATACGCAGTATTTT. Residues: CASSLTSGTSVHTQYF.

The rearrangement links TRBV4-3 to TRBJ2-1; 12 bases agree with TRBD2. The CDR3 contains 17 residues. Germline V lookup: CDR1 LGHNA, CDR2 YSLEER. V was clipped by 3 bases and J by 3 bases; unmatched bases: 6. The CDR3 sequence is CASSQARTSGDYNEQFF. DNA of the CDR3: TGCGCCAGCAGCCAGGCTAGGACTAGCGGGGACTACAATGAGCAGTTCTTC.

This chain links TRBV5-5 with TRBJ2-5, with TRBD1 matching 7 bases. The V gene end was trimmed by 2 bases and the J gene end by 7 bases; junction bases not matched to a gene: 14. This CDR3 is 16 amino acids long. CDR1 SGHKS and CDR2 YYEKEE come from the germline V gene (reference sequence). This chain's CDR3 is CASSFLTGQSPGTQYF. The CDR3 DNA reads TGTGCCAGCAGCTTCCTTACGGGACAGAGCCCGGGGACCCAGTACTTC.

J is TRBJ2-1 and V is TRBV5-1, with a weak D call TRBD1 (5 bases). The CDR3 is made up of 14 amino acids. Trimming left V 0 bases short and J 9 bases short, with 13 bases between. Germline V gene sequence: CDR1 SGHRS, CDR2 YFSETQ. This CDR3 is CASSLGLGVGEQFF. Written as DNA, the CDR3 is TGCGCCAGCAGCTTGGGCTTAGGGGTCGGTGAGCAGTTCTTC.

This rearrangement joins TRBV19 to TRBJ2-4; 10 nucleotides agree with TRBD2. CDR1 and CDR2 from the germline V gene are LNHDA and SQIVND (reference sequence). Losses at the gene ends were 9 bases for V and 7 bases for J; bases not matched to a gene: 12. The CDR3 extends over 15 amino acids. CDR3 sequence (DNA): TGTGCCAGCACATCTCCGGGACTAGCGACTAACATTCAGTACTTC. This codes for CASTSPGLATNIQYF.

The chain joins TRBV11-2 to TRBJ2-1; tentative D call: TRBD2 (5 bases). With 1 base removed from V and 7 bases from J, the gap between germline ends came to 11 bases. CDR3 size: 14 residues. In germline, CDR1 is SGHAT, CDR2 FQNNGV. In DNA, the CDR3 is TGTGCCAGCAGCTTAGTCGTCGGGATTAATGAGCAGTTCTTC. Amino acids: CASSLVVGINEQFF.

The chain recombines TRBV19 with TRBJ1-1; 8 bases align to TRBD1. This CDR3 has 15 amino acids. Germline trimming cut 9 bases from V and 2 bases from J; bases unmatched to any gene: 11. Germline CDR1 is LNHDA and CDR2 is SQIVND (reference sequence). In nucleotides, the CDR3 is TGTGCCAGCCCGGACAGGGAGGCCCCAAACACTGAAGCTTTCTTT. Its protein product is CASPDREAPNTEAFF. Full variable domain (rest looked up from reference TRBV19 and TRBJ1-1): DGGITQSPKYLFRKEGQNVTLSCEQNLNHDAMYWYRQDPGQGLRLIYYSQIVNDFQKGDIAEGYSVSREKKESFPLTVTSAQKNPTAFYLCASPDREAPNTEAFFGQGTRLTVV.

This clone showed up just a few times. The chain is built from TRBV27 and TRBJ1-5; D ambiguous. The CDR3 has 10 residues. The germline V gene has CDR1 MNHEY and CDR2 SMNVEV (reference sequence). The V end lost 8 bases, the J end lost 7 bases, and 6 bases lay between the germline ends. CDR3 region: CASHRQPQHF. Written as DNA, the CDR3 is TGTGCCAGCCATCGGCAGCCCCAGCATTTT.

J is TRBJ1-4 and V is TRBV5-1; D uncertain. This CDR3 has 13 residues. Germline V gives CDR1 SGHRS, CDR2 YFSETQ. Trimming removed 4 bases from V and 8 bases from J, with 12 bases in between. The CDR3 spells CASSLDGKEKLFF. CDR3 in DNA: TGCGCCAGCAGCCTAGACGGCAAAGAAAAACTGTTTTTT.

The J gene is TRBJ1-2, the V gene TRBV7-8; D might be TRBD1 (5 bases). Trimming shortened V by 2 bases and J by 4 bases, and 11 bases separated the two germline ends. Germline V gives CDR1 SGHVS, CDR2 FQNEAQ. There are 14 residues in the CDR3. The CDR3 loop reads CASSLTRGLYGYTF. The CDR3 DNA is TGTGCCAGCAGCTTAACCCGGGGACTCTATGGCTACACCTTC.

The chain uses TRBV18 and TRBJ2-5; D not resolved. The CDR3 consists of 12 residues. The ends were cut back, 6 bases at V and 2 bases at J, with 7 bases in the middle. The V gene's germline CDR1 is KGHSH and CDR2 LQKENI. The DNA of the CDR3 is TGTGCCAGCTCGAACTTTCAAGAGACCCAGTACTTC. It is translated as CASSNFQETQYF. Using reference TRBV18 and TRBJ2-5 for the parts outside the CDR3, the full variable domain is NAGVMQNPRHLVRRRGQEARLRCSPMKGHSHVYWYRQLPEEGLKFMVYLQKENIIDESGMPKERFSAEFPKEGPSILRIQQVVRGDSAAYFCASSNFQETQYFGPGTRLLVL.

This clone occurred once. The chain combines TRBV28 with TRBJ2-3; 8 bases are shared with TRBD1. The V gene's germline CDR1 is MDHEN and CDR2 SYDVKM. The CDR3 runs 16 residues. V gave up 4 bases and J gave up 4 bases; unmatched junction bases: 10. The CDR3 reads CASSSPQGEGADTQYF. CDR3 nucleotides: TGTGCCAGCAGTTCCCCACAGGGGGAAGGTGCAGATACGCAGTATTTT.

This CDR3 is CASSTLDRGYGYTF. In nucleotides, the CDR3 is TGTGCCAGCAGTACCCTAGACAGGGGCTATGGCTACACCTTC. The chain has TRBV28 and TRBJ1-2, with TRBD1 identical over 8 bases. Germline loops: CDR1 MDHEN, CDR2 SYDVKM. The CDR3 contains 14 residues. Germline trimming cut 5 bases from V and 4 bases from J; bases unmatched to any gene: 6.

In DNA form, the CDR3 reads TGTGCCAGCAGTCCCCAATTGACAGACACCGGGGAGCTGTTTTTT. Translating it yields CASSPQLTDTGELFF. The J gene is TRBJ2-2, the V gene TRBV2; a possible D gene is TRBD1 (5 bases). Germline V gene data show CDR1 as SNHLY and CDR2 as FYNNEI. V lost 5 bases and J 3 bases, leaving 13 bases between the germline ends. There are 15 residues in the CDR3. The variable domain in full, completed from reference TRBV2 and TRBJ2-2, reads EPEVTQTPSHQVTQMGQEVILRCVPISNHLYFYWYRQILGQKVEFLVSFYNNEISEKSEIFDDQFSVERPDGSNFTLKIRSTKLEDSAMYFCASSPQLTDTGELFFGEGSRLTVL.

This sequence joins TRBV5-1 and TRBJ2-5; 10 positions agree with TRBD2. V lost 0 bases, J lost 4 bases, and 6 bases stayed unmatched. CDR1 and CDR2 (germline): SGHRS, YFSETQ. The CDR3 sequence is 16 residues long. CDR3 DNA sequence: TGCGCCAGCAGCTTGGCCGGGCTAGCGGGAGCAGAGACCCAGTACTTC. This translates into CASSLAGLAGAETQYF.

V is TRBV7-2 and J is TRBJ1-2; a possible D gene is TRBD1 (5 bases). V dropped 3 bases and J dropped 4 bases, with 12 bases sitting between them. The CDR3 is made up of 14 amino acids. From germline, CDR1 is SGHTA and CDR2 FQGNSA. CDR3 loop: CASSFLRAAYGYTF. The CDR3 region has the DNA TGTGCCAGCAGCTTCCTCAGGGCCGCCTATGGCTACACCTTC.

The chain couples TRBV7-9 to TRBJ2-5, with D maybe TRBD2 (5 bases). The V gene lost 3 bases and the J gene lost 1 base, with 9 bases spanning the gap. The CDR3 has 14 amino acids. From germline, CDR1 is SEHNR and CDR2 FQNEAQ (reference sequence). The CDR3 nucleotides are TGTGCCAGCAGCTTCCACGGAGGCCAAGAGACCCAGTACTTC. It encodes CASSFHGGQETQYF. The full variable domain, its missing parts supplied by reference TRBV7-9 and TRBJ2-5, is DTGVSQNPRHKITKRGQNVTFRCDPISEHNRLYWYRQTLGQGPEFLTYFQNEAQLEKSRLLSDRFSAERPKGSFSTLEIQRTEQGDSAMYLCASSFHGGQETQYFGPGTRLLVL.

CDR3: CASSQGLAGLSYNEQFF. CDR3 sequence (DNA): TGCGCCAGCAGCCAAGGCCTAGCGGGGCTCTCCTACAATGAGCAGTTCTTC. This rearrangement joins TRBV4-3 to TRBJ2-1; 9 positions agree with TRBD2. V gave up 1 base and J gave up 0 bases; unmatched junction bases: 4. The germline gives CDR1 LGHNA, CDR2 YSLEER. The CDR3 covers 17 residues.

The chain joins TRBV7-9 to TRBJ2-2; 10 bases fit TRBD2. CDR3 length: 14 residues. Germline values: CDR1 SEHNR, CDR2 FQNEAQ (reference sequence). V was pared by 4 bases and J by 5 bases, with 1 base of the junction left unmatched. The CDR3 DNA is TGTGCCAGCAGCTCGGGACTAGCGACCGGGGAGCTGTTTTTT. Encoded protein: CASSSGLATGELFF. The whole variable domain, remainder taken from reference TRBV7-9 and TRBJ2-2, is DTGVSQNPRHKITKRGQNVTFRCDPISEHNRLYWYRQTLGQGPEFLTYFQNEAQLEKSRLLSDRFSAERPKGSFSTLEIQRTEQGDSAMYLCASSSGLATGELFFGEGSRLTVL.

This chain connects TRBV7-8 to TRBJ1-2, with D uncertain. CDR1 SGHVS and CDR2 FQNEAQ come from the germline V gene. This CDR3 has 12 residues. The V end lost 1 base, the J end lost 11 bases, and 11 bases lay between the germline ends. Here the CDR3 reads CASSLDGIAYTF. CDR3 sequence (DNA): TGTGCCAGCAGCTTAGACGGAATTGCTTACACCTTC.